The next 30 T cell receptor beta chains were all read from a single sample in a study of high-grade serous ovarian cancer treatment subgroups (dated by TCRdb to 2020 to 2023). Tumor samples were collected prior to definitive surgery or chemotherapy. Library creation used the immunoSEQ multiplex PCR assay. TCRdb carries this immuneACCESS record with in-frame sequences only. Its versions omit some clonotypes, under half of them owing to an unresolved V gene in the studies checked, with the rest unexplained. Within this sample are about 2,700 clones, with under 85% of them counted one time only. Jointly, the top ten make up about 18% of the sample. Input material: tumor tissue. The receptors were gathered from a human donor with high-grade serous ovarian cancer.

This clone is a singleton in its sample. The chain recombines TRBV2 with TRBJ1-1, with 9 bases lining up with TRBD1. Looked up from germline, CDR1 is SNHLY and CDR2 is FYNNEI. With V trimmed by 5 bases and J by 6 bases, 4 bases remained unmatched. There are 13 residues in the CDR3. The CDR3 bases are TGTGCCAGCAGTCCTGACAGGGGGGCTGAAGCTTTCTTT. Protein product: CASSPDRGAEAFF.

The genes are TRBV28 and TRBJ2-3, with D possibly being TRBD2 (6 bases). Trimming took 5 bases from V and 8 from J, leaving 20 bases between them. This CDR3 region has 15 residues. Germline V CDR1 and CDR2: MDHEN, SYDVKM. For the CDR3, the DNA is TGTGCCAGCAGTCCTCCCGGGACTCCCTTGGTTACGCAGTATTTT. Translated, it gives CASSPPGTPLVTQYF.

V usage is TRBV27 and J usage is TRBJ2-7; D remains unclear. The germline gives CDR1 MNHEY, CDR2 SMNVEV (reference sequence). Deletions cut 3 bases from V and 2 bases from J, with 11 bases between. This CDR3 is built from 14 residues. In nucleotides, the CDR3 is TGTGCCAGCAGTTTTGGGGTAGGAACCTACGAGCAGTACTTC. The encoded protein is CASSFGVGTYEQYF.

DNA for the CDR3: TGTGCCAGCAGCCTGGACAGGGGCACTGAAGCTTTCTTT. It translates to CASSLDRGTEAFF. The rearrangement links TRBV14 to TRBJ1-1, with 9 bases aligning to TRBD1. The CDR3 runs to 13 residues. Germline loops: CDR1 SGHDN, CDR2 FVKESK. With V trimmed by 4 bases and J by 4 bases, 1 base remained unmatched.

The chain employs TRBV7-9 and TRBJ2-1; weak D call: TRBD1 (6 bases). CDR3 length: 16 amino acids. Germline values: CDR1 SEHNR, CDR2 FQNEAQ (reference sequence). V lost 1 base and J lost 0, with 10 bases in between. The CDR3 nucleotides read TGTGCCAGCAGCTTAGACAGGGTGAGCTCCTACAATGAGCAGTTCTTC. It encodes CASSLDRVSSYNEQFF. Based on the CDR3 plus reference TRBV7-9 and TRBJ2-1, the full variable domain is DTGVSQNPRHKITKRGQNVTFRCDPISEHNRLYWYRQTLGQGPEFLTYFQNEAQLEKSRLLSDRFSAERPKGSFSTLEIQRTEQGDSAMYLCASSLDRVSSYNEQFFGPGTRLTVL.

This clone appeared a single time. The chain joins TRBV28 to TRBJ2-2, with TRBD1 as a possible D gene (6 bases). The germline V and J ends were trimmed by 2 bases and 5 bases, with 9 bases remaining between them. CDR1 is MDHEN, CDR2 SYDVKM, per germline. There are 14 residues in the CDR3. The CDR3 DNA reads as TGTGCCAGCAGTTTAGGGGGCCAAACCGGGGAGCTGTTTTTT. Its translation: CASSLGGQTGELFF.

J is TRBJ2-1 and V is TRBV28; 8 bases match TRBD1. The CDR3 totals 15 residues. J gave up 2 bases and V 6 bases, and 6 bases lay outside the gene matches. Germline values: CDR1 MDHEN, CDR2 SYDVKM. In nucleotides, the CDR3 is TGTGCCAGCAGCCGACAGGGGAGACCCTACAATGAGCAGTTCTTC. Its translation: CASSRQGRPYNEQFF. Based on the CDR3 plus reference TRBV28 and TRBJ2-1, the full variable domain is DVKVTQSSRYLVKRTGEKVFLECVQDMDHENMFWYRQDPGLGLRLIYFSYDVKMKEKGDIPEGYSVSREKKERFSLILESASTNQTSMYLCASSRQGRPYNEQFFGPGTRLTVL.

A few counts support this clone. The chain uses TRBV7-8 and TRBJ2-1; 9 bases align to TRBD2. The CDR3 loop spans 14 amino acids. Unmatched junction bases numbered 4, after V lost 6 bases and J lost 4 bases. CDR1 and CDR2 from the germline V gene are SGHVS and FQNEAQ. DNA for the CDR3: TGTGCCAGCAGATTGACTAGCGGATACAATGAGCAGTTCTTC. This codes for CASRLTSGYNEQFF.

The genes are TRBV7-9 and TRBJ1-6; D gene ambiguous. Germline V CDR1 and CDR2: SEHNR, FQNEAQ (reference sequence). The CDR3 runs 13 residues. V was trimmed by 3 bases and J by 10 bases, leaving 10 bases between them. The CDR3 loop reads CASSFLMDSPLHF. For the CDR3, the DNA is TGTGCCAGCAGCTTCCTCATGGACTCACCCCTCCACTTT.

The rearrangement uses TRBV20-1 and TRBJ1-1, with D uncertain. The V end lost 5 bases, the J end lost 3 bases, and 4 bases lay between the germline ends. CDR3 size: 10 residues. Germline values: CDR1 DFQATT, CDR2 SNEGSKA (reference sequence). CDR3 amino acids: CSALDTEAFF. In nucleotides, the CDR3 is TGCAGTGCTTTAGACACTGAAGCTTTCTTT.

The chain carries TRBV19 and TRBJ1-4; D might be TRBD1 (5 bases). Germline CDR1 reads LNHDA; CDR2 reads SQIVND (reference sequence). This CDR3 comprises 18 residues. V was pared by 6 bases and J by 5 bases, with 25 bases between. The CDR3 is CASSTSFGASRYNEKLFF. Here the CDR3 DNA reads TGTGCCAGTAGCACCTCTTTTGGGGCCTCGCGGTACAATGAAAAACTGTTTTTT.

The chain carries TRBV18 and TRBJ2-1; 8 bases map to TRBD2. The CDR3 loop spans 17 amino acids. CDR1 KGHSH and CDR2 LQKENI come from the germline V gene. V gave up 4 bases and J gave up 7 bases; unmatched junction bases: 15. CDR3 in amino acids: CASSLHSGAKGGNEQFF. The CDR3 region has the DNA TGTGCCAGCTCACTGCATAGCGGGGCCAAGGGAGGGAATGAGCAGTTCTTC.

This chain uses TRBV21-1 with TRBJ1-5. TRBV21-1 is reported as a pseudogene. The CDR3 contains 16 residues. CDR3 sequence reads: CATRTTPGYSNQPQHF. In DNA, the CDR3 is TGTGCCACCAGAACGACCCCGGGATATAGCAATCAGCCCCAGCATTTT.

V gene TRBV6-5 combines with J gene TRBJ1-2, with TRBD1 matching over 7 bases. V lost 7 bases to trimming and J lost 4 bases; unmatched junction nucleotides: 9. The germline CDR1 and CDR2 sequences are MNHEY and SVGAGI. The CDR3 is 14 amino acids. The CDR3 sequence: CASTSQGGGYGYTF. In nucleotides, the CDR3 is TGTGCCAGCACCTCCCAGGGGGGTGGCTATGGCTACACCTTC.

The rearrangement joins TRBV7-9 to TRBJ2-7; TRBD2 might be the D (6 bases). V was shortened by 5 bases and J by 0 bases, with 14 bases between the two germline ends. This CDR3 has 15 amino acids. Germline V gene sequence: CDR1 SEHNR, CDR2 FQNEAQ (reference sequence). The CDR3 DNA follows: TGTGCCAGCAGCCCGAGCCGGGGGAGCTCCTACGAGCAGTACTTC. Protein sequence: CASSPSRGSSYEQYF.

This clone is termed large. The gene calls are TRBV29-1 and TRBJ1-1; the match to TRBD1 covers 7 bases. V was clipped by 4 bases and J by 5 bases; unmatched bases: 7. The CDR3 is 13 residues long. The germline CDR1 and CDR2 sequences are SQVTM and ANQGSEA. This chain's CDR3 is CSVVPRGGTEAFF. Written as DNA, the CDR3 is TGCAGCGTTGTCCCCAGGGGGGGGACTGAAGCTTTCTTT.

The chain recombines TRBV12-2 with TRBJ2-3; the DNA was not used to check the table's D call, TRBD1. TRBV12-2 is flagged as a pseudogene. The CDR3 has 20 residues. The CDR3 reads CASRPRRDRGRLAATDTQYF. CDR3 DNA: TGTGCAAGTCGCCCGCGCCGGGACAGGGGGCGGCTAGCGGCCACAGATACGCAGTATTTT.

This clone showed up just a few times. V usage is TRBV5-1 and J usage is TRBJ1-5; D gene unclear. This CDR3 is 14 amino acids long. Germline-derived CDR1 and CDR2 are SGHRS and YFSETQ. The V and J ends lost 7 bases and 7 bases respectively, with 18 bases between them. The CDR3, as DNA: TGCGCCAGCCGTGTGGCGAAGATAAGACAGCCCCAGCATTTT. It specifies CASRVAKIRQPQHF.

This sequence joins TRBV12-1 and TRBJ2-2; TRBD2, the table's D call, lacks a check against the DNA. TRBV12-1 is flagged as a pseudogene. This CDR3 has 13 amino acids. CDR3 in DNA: TGTGCCAGCAGCCCGGCGAACACCGGGGAGCTGTTTTTT. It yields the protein CASSPANTGELFF.

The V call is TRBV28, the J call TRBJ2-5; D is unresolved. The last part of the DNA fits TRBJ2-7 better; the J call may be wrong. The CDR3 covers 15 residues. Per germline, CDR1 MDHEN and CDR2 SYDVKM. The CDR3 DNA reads TGTGCCAGCAGTTTAGATGCCAGGCCATCCTACGAGCAGTACTTC. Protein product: CASSLDARPSYEQYF.

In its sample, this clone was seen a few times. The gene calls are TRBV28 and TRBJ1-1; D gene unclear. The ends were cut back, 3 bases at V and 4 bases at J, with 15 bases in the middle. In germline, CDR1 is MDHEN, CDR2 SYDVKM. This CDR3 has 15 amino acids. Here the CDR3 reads CASSFDGRPATEAFF. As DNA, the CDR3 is TGTGCCAGCAGTTTCGACGGCAGGCCTGCCACTGAAGCTTTCTTT.

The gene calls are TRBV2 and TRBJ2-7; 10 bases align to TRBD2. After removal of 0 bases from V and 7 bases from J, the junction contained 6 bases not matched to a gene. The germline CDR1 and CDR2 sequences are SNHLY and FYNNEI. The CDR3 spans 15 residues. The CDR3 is CASSEALAGGGEQYF. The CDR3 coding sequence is TGTGCCAGCAGTGAAGCATTAGCGGGAGGAGGGGAGCAGTACTTC.

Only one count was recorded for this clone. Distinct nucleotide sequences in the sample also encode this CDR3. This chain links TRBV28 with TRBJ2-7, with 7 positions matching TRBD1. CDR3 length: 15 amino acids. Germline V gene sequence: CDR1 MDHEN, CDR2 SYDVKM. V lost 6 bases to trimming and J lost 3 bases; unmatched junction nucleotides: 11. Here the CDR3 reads CASSPPGQPLYEQYF. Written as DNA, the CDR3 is TGTGCCAGCAGCCCTCCGGGACAGCCCCTCTACGAGCAGTACTTC. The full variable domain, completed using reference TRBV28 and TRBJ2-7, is DVKVTQSSRYLVKRTGEKVFLECVQDMDHENMFWYRQDPGLGLRLIYFSYDVKMKEKGDIPEGYSVSREKKERFSLILESASTNQTSMYLCASSPPGQPLYEQYFGPGTRLTVT.

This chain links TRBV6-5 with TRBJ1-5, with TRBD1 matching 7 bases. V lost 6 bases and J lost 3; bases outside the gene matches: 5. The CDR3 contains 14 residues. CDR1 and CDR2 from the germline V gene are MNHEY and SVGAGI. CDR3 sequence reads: CASSRDRVNQPQHF. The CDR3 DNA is TGTGCCAGCAGCCGTGACAGGGTCAATCAGCCCCAGCATTTT.

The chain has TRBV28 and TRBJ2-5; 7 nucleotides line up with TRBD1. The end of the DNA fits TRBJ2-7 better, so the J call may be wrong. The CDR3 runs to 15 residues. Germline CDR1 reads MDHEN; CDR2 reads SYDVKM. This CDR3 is CASSPPGQPGYEQYF. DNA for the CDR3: TGTGCCAGCAGTCCGCCGGGACAGCCGGGCTACGAGCAGTACTTC.

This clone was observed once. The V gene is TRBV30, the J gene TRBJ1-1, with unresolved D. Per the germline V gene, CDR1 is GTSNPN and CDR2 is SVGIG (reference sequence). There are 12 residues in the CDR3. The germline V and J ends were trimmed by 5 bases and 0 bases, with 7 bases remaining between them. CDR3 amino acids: CAWQDMNTEAFF. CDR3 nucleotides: TGTGCCTGGCAGGATATGAACACTGAAGCTTTCTTT.

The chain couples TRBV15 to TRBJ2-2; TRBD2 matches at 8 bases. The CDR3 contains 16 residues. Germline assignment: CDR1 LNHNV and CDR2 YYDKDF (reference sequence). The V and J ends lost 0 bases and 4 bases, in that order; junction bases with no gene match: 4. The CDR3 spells CATSRDSGAGTGELFF. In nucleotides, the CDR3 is TGTGCCACCAGCAGAGATAGCGGGGCGGGCACCGGGGAGCTGTTTTTT.

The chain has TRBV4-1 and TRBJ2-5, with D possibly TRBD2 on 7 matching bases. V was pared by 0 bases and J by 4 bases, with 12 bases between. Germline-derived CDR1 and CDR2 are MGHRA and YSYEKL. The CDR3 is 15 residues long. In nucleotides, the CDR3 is TGCGCCAGCAGCCAAGATCCCGGGGGGCGAGAGACCCAGTACTTC. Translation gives CASSQDPGGRETQYF.

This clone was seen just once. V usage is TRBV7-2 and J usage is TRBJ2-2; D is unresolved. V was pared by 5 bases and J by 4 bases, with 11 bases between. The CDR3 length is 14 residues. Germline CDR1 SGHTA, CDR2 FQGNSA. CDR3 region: CASSQNSGTGELFF. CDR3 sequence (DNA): TGTGCCAGCAGCCAAAATTCAGGCACCGGGGAGCTGTTTTTT. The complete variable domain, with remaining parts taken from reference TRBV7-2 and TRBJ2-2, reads GAGVSQSPSNKVTEKGKDVELRCDPISGHTALYWYRQSLGQGLEFLIYFQGNSAPDKSGLPSDRFSAERTGGSVSTLTIQRTQQEDSAVYLCASSQNSGTGELFFGEGSRLTVL.

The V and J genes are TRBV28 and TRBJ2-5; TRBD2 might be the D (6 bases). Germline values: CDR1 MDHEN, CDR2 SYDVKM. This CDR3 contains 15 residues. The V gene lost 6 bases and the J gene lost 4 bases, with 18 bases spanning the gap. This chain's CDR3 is CASSLPGLPPETQYF. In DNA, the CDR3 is TGTGCCAGCAGCCTCCCGGGACTCCCCCCAGAGACCCAGTACTTC. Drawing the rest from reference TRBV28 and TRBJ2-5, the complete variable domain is DVKVTQSSRYLVKRTGEKVFLECVQDMDHENMFWYRQDPGLGLRLIYFSYDVKMKEKGDIPEGYSVSREKKERFSLILESASTNQTSMYLCASSLPGLPPETQYFGPGTRLLVL.